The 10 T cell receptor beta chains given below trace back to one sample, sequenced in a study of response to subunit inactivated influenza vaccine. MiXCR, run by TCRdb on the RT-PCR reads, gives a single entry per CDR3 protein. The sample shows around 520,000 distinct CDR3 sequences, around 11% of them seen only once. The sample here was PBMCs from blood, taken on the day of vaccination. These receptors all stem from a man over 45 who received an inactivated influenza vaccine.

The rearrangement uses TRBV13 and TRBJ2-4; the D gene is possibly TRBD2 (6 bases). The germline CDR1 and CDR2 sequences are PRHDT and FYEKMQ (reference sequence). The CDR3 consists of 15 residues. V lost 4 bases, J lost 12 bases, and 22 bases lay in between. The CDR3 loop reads CASSSAGTPENNQYF. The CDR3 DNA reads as TGTGCCAGCAGCTCGGCTGGGACTCCCGAGAATAATCAGTACTTC.

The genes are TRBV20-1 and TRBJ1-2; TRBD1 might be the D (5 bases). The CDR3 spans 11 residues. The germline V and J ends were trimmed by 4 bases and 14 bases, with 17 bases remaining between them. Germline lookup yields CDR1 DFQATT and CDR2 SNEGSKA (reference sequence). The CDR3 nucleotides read TGCAGTGCTAATGCTCTGCCAGGGACGACCTTC. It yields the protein CSANALPGTTF.

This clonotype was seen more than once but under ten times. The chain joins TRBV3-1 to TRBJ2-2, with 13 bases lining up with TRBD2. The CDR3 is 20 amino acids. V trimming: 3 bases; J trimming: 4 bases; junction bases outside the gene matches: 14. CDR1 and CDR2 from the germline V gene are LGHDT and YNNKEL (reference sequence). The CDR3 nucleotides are TGTGCCAGCAGCCACCCCAACCTACTAGCGGGAGGGCGTGGCACCGGGGAGCTGTTTTTT. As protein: CASSHPNLLAGGRGTGELFF. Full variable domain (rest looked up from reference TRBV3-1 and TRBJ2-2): DTAVSQTPKYLVTQMGNDKSIKCEQNLGHDTMYWYKQDSKKFLKIMFSYNNKELIINETVPNRFSPKSPDKAHLNLHINSLELGDSAVYFCASSHPNLLAGGRGTGELFFGEGSRLTVL.

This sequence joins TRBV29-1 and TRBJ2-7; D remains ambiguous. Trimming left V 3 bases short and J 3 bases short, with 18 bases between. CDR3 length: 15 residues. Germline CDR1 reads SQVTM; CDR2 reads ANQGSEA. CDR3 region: CSVEVAYDVYYEQYF. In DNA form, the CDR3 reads TGCAGCGTTGAGGTGGCCTATGACGTTTACTACGAGCAGTACTTC.

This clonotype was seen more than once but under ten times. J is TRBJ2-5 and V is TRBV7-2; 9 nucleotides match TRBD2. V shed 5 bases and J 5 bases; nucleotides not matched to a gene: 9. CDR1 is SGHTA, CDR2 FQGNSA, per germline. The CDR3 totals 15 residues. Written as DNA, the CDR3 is TGTGCCAGCAGCCCCCAGCGGGGGGCAGGGGAGACCCAGTACTTC. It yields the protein CASSPQRGAGETQYF.

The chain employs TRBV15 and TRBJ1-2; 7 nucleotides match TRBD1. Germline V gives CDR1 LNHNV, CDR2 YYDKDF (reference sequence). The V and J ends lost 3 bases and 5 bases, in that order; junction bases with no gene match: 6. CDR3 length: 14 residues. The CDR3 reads CATSRTGTEYGYTF. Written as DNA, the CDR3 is TGTGCCACCAGCAGGACCGGGACAGAGTATGGCTACACCTTC.

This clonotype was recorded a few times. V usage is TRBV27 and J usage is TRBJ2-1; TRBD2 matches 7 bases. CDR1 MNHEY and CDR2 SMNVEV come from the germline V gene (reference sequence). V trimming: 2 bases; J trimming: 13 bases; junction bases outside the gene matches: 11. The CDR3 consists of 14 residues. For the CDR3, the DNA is TGTGCCAGCAGTTTAATCGGCGCTAGCGGTACCCAGTTCTTC. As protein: CASSLIGASGTQFF.

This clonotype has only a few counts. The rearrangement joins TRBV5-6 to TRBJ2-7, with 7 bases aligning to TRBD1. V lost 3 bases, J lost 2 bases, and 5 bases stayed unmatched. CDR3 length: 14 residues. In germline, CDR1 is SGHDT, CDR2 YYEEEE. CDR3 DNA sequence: TGTGCCAGCAGCTCCACGGACAGGCCCTACGAGCAGTACTTC. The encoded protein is CASSSTDRPYEQYF. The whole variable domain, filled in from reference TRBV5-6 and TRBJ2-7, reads DAGVTQSPTHLIKTRGQQVTLRCSPKSGHDTVSWYQQALGQGPQFIFQYYEEEERQRGNFPDRFSGHQFPNYSSELNVNALLLGDSALYLCASSSTDRPYEQYFGPGTRLTVT.

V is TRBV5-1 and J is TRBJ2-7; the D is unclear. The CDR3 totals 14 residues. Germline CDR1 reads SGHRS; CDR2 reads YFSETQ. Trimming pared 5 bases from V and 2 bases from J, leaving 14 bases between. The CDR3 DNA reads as TGCGCCAGCAGGGGCGTGACTTATACCTACGAGCAGTACTTC. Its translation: CASRGVTYTYEQYF.

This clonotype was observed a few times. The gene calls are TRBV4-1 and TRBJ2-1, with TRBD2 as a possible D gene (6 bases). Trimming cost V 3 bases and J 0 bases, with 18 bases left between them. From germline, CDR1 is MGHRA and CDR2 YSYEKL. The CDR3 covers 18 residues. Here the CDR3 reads CASSHSSSGPSSYNEQFF. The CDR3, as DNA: TGCGCCAGCAGCCATTCCTCAAGCGGGCCGAGCTCCTACAATGAGCAGTTCTTC.